This paragraph covers one T cell receptor (beta chain) sequence. These data originate in a study of identical twins. Germline lookup yields CDR1 DFQATT and CDR2 SNEGSKA (reference sequence). The CDR3 is 14 amino acids. TCRdb analysed the 5' RACE reads with MiXCR anew, one entry per CDR3 protein. The sample yields more than 1.5 million distinct CDR3 sequences, around a third seen once. What was sequenced was cord blood. This TCR derives from a newborn girl in good health. The J gene is TRBJ2-1, the V gene TRBV20-1; D is possibly TRBD1 (5 bases). The DNA end favors TRBJ2-7, so the J call may be wrong. The CDR3 is CSSSRQGRRNEQYF. The CDR3 DNA reads TGCAGTAGTTCGAGGCAGGGTCGTCGCAATGAGCAGTACTTC.